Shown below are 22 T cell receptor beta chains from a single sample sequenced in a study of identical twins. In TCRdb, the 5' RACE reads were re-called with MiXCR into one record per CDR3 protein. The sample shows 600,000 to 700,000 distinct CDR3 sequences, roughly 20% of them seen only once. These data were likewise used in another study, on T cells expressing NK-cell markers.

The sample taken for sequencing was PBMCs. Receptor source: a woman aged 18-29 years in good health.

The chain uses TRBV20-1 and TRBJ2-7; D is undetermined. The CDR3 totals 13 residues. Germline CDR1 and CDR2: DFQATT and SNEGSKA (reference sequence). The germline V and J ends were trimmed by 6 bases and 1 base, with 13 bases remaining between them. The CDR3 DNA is TGCAGTGCCAGTCGTACCGCTTCCTACGAGCAGTACTTC. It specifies CSASRTASYEQYF.

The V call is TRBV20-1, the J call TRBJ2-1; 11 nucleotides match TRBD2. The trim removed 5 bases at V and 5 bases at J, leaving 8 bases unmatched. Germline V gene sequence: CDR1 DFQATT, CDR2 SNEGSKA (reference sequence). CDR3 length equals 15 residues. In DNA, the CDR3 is TGCAGTGCTTTTACTCTAGCGGGAGGCCACAATGAGCAGTTCTTC. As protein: CSAFTLAGGHNEQFF.

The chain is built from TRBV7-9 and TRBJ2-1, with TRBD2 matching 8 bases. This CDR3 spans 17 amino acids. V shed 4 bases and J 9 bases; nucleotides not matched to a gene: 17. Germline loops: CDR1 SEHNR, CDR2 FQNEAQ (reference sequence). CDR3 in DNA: TGTGCCAGCAGCTCCCCATCCCTCGGGAGGGCCTTTGCTGAGCAGTTCTTC. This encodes CASSSPSLGRAFAEQFF. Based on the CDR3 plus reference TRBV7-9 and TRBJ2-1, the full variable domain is DTGVSQNPRHKITKRGQNVTFRCDPISEHNRLYWYRQTLGQGPEFLTYFQNEAQLEKSRLLSDRFSAERPKGSFSTLEIQRTEQGDSAMYLCASSSPSLGRAFAEQFFGPGTRLTVL.

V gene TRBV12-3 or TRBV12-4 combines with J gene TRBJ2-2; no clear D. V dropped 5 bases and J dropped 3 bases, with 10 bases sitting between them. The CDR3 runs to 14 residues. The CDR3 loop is CASSRTVDTGELFF. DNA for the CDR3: TGTGCCAGCAGTAGGACGGTAGACACCGGGGAGCTGTTTTTT.

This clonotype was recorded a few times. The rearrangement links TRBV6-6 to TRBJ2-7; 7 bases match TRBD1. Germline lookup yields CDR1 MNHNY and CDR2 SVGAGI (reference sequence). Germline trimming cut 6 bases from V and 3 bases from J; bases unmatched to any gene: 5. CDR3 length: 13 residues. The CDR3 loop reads CASRDRTLYEQYF. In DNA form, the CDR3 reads TGTGCCAGCAGGGACAGGACCCTCTACGAGCAGTACTTC.

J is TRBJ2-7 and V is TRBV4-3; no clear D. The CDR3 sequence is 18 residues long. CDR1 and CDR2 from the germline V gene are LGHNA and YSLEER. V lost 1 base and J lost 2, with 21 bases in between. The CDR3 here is CASSQVVSLGTAAYEQYF. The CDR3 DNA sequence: TGCGCCAGCAGCCAAGTTGTATCGTTAGGCACCGCTGCCTACGAGCAGTACTTC.

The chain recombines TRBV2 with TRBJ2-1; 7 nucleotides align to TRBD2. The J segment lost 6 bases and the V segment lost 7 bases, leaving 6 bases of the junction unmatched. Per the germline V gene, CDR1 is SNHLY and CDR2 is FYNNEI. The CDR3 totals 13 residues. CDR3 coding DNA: TGTGCCAGCATGGGGGGGGAGGTCAATGAGCAGTTCTTC. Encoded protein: CASMGGEVNEQFF.

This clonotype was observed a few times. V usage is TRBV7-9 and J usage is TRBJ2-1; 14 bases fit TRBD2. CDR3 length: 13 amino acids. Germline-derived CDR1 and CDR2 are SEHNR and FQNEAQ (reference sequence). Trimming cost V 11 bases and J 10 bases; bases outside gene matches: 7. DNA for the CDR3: TGTGCCGGTGGACTAGCGGGGGGTCGGGAGCAGTTCTTC. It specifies CAGGLAGGREQFF.

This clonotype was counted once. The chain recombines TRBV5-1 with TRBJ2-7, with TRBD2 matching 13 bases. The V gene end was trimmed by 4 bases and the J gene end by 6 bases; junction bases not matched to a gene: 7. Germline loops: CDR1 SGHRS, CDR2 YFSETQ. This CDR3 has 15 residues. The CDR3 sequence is CASSPRTSGSPEQYF. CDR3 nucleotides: TGCGCCAGCAGCCCACGGACTAGCGGGAGCCCCGAGCAGTACTTC.

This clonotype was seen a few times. For the CDR3, the DNA is TGTGCCAGCAGCTTAGGCGGGACAGCGCCCTACGAGCAGTACTTC. It encodes CASSLGGTAPYEQYF. The V call is TRBV7-6, the J call TRBJ2-7; maybe TRBD1 (7 bases). V lost 1 base, J lost 2 bases, and 12 bases lay in between. The CDR3 runs 15 residues. The germline gives CDR1 SGHVS, CDR2 FNYEAQ.

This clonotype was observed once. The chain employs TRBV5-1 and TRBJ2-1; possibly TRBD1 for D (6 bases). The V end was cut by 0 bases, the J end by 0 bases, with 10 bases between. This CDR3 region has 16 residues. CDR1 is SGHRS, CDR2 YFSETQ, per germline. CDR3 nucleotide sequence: TGCGCCAGCAGCTTGGAGACAGGACGCTCCTACAATGAGCAGTTCTTC. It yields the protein CASSLETGRSYNEQFF.

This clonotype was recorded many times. CDR3 sequence: CASSLAAGSYNEQFF. The DNA for the CDR3 is TGTGCCAGCAGCTTAGCAGCGGGTTCCTACAATGAGCAGTTCTTC. The gene calls are TRBV11-2 and TRBJ2-1; a weak D match, TRBD2 (6 bases). V was trimmed by 1 base and J by 1 base, leaving 8 bases between them. This CDR3 region has 15 residues. CDR1 and CDR2 from the germline V gene are SGHAT and FQNNGV.

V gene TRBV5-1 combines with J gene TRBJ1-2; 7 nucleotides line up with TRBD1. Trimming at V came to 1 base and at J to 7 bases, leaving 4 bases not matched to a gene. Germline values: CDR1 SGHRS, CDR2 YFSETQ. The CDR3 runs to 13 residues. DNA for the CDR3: TGCGCCAGCAGCTTGACAGGGGAACTTGGCTACACCTTC. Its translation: CASSLTGELGYTF.

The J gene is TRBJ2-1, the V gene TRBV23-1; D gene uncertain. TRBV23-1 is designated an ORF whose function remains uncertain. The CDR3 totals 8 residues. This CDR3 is CSGNEQFF. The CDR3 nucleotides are TGCTCCGGGAATGAGCAGTTCTTC.

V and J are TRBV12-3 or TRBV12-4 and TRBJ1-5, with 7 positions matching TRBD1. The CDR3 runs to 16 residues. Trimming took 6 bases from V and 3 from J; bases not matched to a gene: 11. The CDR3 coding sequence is TGTGCCAGCAGCCCCGGTGGAGGGGGCTACAATCAGCCCCAGCATTTT. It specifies CASSPGGGGYNQPQHF.

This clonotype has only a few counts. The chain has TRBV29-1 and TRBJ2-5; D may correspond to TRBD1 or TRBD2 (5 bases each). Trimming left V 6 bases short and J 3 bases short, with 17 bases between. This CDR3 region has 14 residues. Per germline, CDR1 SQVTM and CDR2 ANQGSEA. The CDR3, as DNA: TGCAGCGTAAAACCCGGGACGGCGAAAGAGACCCAGTACTTC. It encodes CSVKPGTAKETQYF.

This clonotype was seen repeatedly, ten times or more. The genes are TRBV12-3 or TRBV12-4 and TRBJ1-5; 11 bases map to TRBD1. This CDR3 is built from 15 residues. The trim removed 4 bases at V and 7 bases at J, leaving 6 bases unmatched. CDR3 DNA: TGTGCCAGCAGTTGGACAGGGGGCTCGCGCCAGCCCCAGCATTTT. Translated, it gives CASSWTGGSRQPQHF.

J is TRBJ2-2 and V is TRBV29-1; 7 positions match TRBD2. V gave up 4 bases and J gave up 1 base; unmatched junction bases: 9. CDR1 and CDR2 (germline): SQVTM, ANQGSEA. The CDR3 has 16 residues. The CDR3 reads CSVVIWGGRNTGELFF. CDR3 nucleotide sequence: TGCAGCGTTGTCATTTGGGGCGGGAGGAACACCGGGGAGCTGTTTTTT.

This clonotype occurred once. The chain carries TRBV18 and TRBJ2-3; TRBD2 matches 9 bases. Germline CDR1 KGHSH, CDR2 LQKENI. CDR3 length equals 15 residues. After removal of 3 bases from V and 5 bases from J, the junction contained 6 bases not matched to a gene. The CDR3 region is CASSPIAGAGDTQYF. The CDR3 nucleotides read TGTGCCAGCTCACCGATAGCGGGAGCGGGAGATACGCAGTATTTT.

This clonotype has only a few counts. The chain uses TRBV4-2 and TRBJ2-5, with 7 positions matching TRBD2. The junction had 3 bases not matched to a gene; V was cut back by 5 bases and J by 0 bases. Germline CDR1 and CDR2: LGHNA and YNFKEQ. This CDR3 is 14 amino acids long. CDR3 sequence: CASSGSGYQETQYF. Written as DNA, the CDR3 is TGTGCCAGCAGCGGTAGCGGGTACCAAGAGACCCAGTACTTC.

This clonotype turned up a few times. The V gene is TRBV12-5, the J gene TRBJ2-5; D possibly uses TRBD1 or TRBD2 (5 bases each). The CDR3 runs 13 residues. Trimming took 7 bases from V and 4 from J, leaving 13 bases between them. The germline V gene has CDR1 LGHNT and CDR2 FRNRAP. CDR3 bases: TGTGCTAGTGCCTGGCAGGGACCAGAGACCCAGTACTTC. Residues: CASAWQGPETQYF.

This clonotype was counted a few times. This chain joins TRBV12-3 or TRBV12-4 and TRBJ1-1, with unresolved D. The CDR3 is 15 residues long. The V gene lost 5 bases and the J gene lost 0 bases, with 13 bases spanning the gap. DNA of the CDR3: TGTGCCAGCAGTCAGCACCTCGGGCTGAACACTGAAGCTTTCTTT. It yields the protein CASSQHLGLNTEAFF.